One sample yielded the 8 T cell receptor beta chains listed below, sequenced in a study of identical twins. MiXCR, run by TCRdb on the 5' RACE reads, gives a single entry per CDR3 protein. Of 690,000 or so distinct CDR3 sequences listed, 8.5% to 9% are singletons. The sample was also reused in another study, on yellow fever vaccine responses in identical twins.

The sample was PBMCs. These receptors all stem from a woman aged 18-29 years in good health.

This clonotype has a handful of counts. Written as DNA, the CDR3 is TGTGCCAGCAGTAGCCGGGACTACTCCTACGAGCAGTACTTC. Translated: CASSSRDYSYEQYF. The V and J genes are TRBV2 and TRBJ2-7; 7 bases line up with TRBD2. Germline V gene data show CDR1 as SNHLY and CDR2 as FYNNEI. CDR3 length equals 14 residues. After removal of 5 bases from V and 0 bases from J, the junction contained 4 bases not matched to a gene. The variable domain in full, with the rest retrieved from reference TRBV2 and TRBJ2-7, is EPEVTQTPSHQVTQMGQEVILRCVPISNHLYFYWYRQILGQKVEFLVSFYNNEISEKSEIFDDQFSVERPDGSNFTLKIRSTKLEDSAMYFCASSSRDYSYEQYFGPGTRLTVT.

The CDR3 DNA reads TGCGCCAGCAGCTTTGGAAATACAGGGATCTATGGCTACACCTTC. It translates to CASSFGNTGIYGYTF. The rearrangement uses TRBV5-1 and TRBJ1-2, with D perhaps TRBD1 (6 bases). Trimming took 2 bases from V and 4 from J, leaving 15 bases between them. CDR3 size: 15 residues. Germline V gives CDR1 SGHRS, CDR2 YFSETQ. Based on the CDR3 plus reference TRBV5-1 and TRBJ1-2, the full variable domain is KAGVTQTPRYLIKTRGQQVTLSCSPISGHRSVSWYQQTPGQGLQFLFEYFSETQRNKGNFPGRFSGRQFSNSRSEMNVSTLELGDSALYLCASSFGNTGIYGYTFGSGTRLTVV.

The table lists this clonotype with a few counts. CDR3 nucleotide sequence: TGTGCCAGGGGCGACCCACGGAAAGACAATGAGCAGTTCTTC. It encodes CARGDPRKDNEQFF. The rearrangement joins TRBV7-9 to TRBJ2-1; unclear D gene. This CDR3 region has 14 residues. With 9 bases removed from V and 5 bases from J, the gap between germline ends came to 17 bases. The germline V gene has CDR1 SEHNR and CDR2 FQNEAQ (reference sequence).

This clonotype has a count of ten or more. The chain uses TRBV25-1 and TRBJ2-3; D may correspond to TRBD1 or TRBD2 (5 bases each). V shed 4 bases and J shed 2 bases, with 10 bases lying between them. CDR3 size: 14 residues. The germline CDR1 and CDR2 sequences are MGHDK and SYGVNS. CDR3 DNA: TGTGCCAGCAGTGTCGGGACGGACACAGATACGCAGTATTTT. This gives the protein CASSVGTDTDTQYF.

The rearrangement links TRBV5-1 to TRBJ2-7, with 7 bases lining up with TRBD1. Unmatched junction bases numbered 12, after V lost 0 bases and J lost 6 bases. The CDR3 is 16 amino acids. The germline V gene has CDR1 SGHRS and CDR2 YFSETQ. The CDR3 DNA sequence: TGCGCCAGCAGCTTGGATACCTCAAGGGGGCCTGCCGAGCAGTACTTC. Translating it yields CASSLDTSRGPAEQYF.

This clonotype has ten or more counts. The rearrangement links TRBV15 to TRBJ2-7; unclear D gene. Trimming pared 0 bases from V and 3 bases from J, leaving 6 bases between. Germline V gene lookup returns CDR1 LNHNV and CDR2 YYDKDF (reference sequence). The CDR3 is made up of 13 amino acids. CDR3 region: CATSRESFYEQYF. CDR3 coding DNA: TGTGCCACCAGCAGAGAGAGCTTCTACGAGCAGTACTTC.

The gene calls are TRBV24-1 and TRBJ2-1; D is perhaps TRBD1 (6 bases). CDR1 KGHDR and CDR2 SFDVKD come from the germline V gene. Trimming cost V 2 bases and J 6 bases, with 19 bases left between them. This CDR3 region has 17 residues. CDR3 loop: CATSDSQGFGTFNEQFF. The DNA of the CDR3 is TGTGCCACCAGTGATTCACAGGGTTTCGGGACATTCAATGAGCAGTTCTTC.

The CDR3 nucleotides read TGCAGCGTTTTAAGCGGGAGGGCCTCCGAGCAGTACTTC. Translated, it gives CSVLSGRASEQYF. V gene TRBV29-1 combines with J gene TRBJ2-7; the match to TRBD2 covers 10 bases. This CDR3 region has 13 residues. With V trimmed by 5 bases and J by 6 bases, 7 bases remained unmatched. Germline V CDR1 and CDR2: SQVTM, ANQGSEA.